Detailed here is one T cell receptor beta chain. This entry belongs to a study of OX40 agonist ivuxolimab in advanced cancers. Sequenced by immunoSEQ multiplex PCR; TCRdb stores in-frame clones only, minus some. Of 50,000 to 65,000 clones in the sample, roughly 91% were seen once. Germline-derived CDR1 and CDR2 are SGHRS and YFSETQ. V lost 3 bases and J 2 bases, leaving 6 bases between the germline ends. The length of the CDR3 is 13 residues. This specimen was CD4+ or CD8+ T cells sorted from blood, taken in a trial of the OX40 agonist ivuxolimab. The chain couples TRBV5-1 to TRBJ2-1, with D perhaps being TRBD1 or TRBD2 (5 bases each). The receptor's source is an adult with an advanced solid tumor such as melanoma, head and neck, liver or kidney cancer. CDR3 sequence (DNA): TGCGCCAGCAGCTCGGGACCCTACAATGAGCAGTTCTTC. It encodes CASSSGPYNEQFF.